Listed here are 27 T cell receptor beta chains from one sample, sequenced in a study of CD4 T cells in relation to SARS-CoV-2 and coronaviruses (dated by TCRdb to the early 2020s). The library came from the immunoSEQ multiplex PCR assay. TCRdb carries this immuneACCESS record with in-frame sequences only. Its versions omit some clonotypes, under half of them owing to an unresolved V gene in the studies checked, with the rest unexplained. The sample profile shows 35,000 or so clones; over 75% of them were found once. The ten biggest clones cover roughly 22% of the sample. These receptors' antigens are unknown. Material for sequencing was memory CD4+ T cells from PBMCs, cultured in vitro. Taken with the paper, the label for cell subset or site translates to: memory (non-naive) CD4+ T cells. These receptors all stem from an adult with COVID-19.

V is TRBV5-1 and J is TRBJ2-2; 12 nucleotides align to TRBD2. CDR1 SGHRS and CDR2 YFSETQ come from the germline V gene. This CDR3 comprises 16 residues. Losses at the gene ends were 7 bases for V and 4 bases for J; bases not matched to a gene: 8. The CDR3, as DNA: TGCGCCAGCGGCCCGACTAGCGGGAGTGTCACCGGGGAGCTGTTTTTT. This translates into CASGPTSGSVTGELFF.

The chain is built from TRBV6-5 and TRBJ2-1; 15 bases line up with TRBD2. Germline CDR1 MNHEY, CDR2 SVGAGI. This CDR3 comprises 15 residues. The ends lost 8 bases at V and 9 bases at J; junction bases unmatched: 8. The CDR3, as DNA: TGTGCCAGCCAACTGCAGGGACTAGCGGGAGGTGAGCAGTTCTTC. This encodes CASQLQGLAGGEQFF.

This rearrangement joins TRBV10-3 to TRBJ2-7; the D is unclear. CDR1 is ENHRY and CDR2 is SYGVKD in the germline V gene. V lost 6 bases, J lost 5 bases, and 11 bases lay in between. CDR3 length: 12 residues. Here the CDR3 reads CAIRLGSDEQYF. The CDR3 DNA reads TGTGCCATCAGGCTAGGGTCTGACGAGCAGTACTTC.

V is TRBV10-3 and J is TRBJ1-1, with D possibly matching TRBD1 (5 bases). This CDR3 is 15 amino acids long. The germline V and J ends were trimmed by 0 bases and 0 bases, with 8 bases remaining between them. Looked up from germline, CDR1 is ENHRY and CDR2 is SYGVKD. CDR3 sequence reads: CAISESQGMNTEAFF. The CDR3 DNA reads TGTGCCATCAGTGAGTCGCAGGGTATGAACACTGAAGCTTTCTTT.

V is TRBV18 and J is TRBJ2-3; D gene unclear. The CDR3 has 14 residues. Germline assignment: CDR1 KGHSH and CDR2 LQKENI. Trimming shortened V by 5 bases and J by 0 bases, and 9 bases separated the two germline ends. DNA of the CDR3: TGTGCCAGCTCAAGAGACCAGAGCACAGATACGCAGTATTTT. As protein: CASSRDQSTDTQYF.

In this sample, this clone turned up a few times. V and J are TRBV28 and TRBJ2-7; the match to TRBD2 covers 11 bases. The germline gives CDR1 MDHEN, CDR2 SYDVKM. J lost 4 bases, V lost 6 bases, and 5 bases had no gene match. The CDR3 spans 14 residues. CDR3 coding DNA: TGTGCCAGCAGGACTACTAGCGGGAGTTACGAGCAGTACTTC. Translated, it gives CASRTTSGSYEQYF.

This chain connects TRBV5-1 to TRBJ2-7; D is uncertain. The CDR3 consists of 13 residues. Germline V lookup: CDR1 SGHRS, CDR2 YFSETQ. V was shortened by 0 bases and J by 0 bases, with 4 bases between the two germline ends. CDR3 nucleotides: TGCGCCAGCAGCTTGGGTTCCTCCTACGAGCAGTACTTC. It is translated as CASSLGSSYEQYF.

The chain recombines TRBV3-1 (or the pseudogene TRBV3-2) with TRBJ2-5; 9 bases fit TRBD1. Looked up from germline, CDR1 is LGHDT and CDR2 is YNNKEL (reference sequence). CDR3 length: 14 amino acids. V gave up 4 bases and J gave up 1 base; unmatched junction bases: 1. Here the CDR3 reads CASSPTGGQETQYF. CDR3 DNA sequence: TGTGCCAGCAGCCCGACAGGGGGCCAAGAGACCCAGTACTTC.

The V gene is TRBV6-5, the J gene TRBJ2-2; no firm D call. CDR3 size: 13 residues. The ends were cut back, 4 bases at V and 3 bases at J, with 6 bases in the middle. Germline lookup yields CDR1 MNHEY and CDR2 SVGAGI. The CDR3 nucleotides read TGTGCCAGCAGTTTACTCGACACCGGGGAGCTGTTTTTT. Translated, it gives CASSLLDTGELFF.

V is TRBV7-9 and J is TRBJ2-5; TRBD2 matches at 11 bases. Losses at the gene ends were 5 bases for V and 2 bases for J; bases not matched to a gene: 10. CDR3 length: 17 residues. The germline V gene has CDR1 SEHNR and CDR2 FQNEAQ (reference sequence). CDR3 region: CASSPALLAGEQETQYF. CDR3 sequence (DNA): TGTGCCAGCAGCCCAGCCCTACTAGCGGGAGAGCAAGAGACCCAGTACTTC.

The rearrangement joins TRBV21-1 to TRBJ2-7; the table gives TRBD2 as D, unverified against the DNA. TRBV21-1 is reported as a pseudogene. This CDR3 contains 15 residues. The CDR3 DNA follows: TGTGCCAGCAGCAGGGGGACTAGCGGGCAGGACGAGCAGTACTTC. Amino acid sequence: CASSRGTSGQDEQYF.

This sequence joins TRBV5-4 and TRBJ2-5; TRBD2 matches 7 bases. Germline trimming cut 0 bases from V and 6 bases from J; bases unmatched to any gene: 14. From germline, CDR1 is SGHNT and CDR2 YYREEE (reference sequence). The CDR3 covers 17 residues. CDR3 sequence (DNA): TGTGCCAGCAGCTTGGAGGAGTTTGGCTGGGGGGGGAAGACCCAGTACTTC. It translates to CASSLEEFGWGGKTQYF.

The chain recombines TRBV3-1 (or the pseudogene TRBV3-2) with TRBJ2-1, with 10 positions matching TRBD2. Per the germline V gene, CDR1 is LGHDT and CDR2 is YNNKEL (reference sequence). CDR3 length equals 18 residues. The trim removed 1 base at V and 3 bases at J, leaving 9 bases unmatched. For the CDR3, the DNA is TGTGCCAGCAGCCAAGTGGGGGTCGCTAGCGGGAGCTACAATGAGCAGTTCTTC. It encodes CASSQVGVASGSYNEQFF.

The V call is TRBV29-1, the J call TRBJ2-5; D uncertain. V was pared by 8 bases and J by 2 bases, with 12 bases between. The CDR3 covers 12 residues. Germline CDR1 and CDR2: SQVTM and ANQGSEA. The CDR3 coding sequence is TGCAGCTCCGCGGAGTCTCAAGAGACCCAGTACTTC. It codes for CSSAESQETQYF. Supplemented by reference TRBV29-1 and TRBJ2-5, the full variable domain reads SAVISQKPSRDICQRGTSLTIQCQVDSQVTMMFWYRQQPGQSLTLIATANQGSEATYESGFVIDKFPISRPNLTFSTLTVSNMSPEDSSIYLCSSAESQETQYFGPGTRLLVL.

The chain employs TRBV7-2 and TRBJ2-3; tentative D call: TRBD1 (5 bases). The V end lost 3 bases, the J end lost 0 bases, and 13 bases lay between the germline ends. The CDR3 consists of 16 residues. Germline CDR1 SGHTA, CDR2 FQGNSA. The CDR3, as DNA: TGTGCCAGCAGCTTGTCTGCTGACAGTAGCACAGATACGCAGTATTTT. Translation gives CASSLSADSSTDTQYF.

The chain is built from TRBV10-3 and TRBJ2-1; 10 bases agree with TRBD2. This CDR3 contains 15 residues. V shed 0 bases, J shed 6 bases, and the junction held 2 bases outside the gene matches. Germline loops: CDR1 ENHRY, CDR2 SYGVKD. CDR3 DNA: TGTGCCATCAGTGAGTCGCCTAGCGGGAGCAATGAGCAGTTCTTC. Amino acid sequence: CAISESPSGSNEQFF.

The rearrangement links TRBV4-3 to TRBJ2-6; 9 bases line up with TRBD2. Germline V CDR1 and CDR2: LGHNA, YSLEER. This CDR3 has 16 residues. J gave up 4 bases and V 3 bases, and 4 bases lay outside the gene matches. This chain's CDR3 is CASSQGLASGANVLTF. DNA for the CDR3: TGCGCCAGCAGCCAGGGACTAGCCTCCGGGGCCAACGTCCTGACTTTC.

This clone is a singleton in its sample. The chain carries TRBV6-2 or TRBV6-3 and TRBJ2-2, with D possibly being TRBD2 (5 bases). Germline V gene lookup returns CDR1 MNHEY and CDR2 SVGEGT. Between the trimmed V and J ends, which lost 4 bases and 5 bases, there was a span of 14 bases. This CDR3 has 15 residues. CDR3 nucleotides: TGTGCCAGCAGTTTATTGGTTTCGGGAACCGGGGAGCTGTTTTTT. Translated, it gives CASSLLVSGTGELFF.

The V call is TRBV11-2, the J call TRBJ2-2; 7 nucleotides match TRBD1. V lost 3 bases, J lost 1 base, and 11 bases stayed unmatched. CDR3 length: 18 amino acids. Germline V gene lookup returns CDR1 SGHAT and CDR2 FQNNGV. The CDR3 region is CASSFGQAGWGNTGELFF. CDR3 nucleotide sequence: TGTGCCAGCAGCTTCGGACAGGCAGGGTGGGGGAACACCGGGGAGCTGTTTTTT.

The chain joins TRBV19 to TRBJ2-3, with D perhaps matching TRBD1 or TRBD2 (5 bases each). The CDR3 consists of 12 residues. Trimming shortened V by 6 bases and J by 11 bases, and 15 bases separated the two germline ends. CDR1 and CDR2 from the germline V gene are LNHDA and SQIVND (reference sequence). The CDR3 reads CASRGTNWEQYF. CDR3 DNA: TGTGCCAGTAGGGGGACGAATTGGGAGCAGTATTTT.

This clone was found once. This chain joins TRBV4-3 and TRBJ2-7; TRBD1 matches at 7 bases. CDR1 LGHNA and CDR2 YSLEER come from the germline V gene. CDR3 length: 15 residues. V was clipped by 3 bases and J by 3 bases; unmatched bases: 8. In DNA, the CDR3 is TGCGCCAGCAGCCACGAACAGGGGCGCAACTACGAGCAGTACTTC. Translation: CASSHEQGRNYEQYF.

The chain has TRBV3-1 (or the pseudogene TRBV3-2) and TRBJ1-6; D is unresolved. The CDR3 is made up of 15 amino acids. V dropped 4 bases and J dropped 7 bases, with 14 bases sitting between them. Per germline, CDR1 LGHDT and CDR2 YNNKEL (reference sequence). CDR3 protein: CASSRSQQYNSPLHF. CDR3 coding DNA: TGTGCCAGCAGCCGGTCCCAACAGTACAATTCACCCCTCCACTTT.

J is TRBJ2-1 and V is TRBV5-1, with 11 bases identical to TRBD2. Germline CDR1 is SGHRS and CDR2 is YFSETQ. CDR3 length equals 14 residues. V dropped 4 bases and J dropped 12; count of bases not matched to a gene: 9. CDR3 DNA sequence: TGCGCCAGCAGCCCAGTAGCGGGAGGGCCGTCGCAGTTCTTC. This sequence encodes CASSPVAGGPSQFF.

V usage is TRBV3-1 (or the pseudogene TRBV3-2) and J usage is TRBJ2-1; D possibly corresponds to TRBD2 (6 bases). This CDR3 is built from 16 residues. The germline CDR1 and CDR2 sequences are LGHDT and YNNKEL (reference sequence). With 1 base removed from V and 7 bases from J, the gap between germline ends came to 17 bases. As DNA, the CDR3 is TGTGCCAGCAGCCAAGGCTGGGTAGCGGAAGGAAATGAGCAGTTCTTC. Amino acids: CASSQGWVAEGNEQFF.

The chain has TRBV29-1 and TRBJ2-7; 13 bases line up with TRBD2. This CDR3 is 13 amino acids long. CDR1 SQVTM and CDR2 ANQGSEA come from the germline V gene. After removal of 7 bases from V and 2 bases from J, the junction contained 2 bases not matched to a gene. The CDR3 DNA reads TGCAGCGCCGGGACTAGCGGGACCTACGAGCAGTACTTC. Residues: CSAGTSGTYEQYF.

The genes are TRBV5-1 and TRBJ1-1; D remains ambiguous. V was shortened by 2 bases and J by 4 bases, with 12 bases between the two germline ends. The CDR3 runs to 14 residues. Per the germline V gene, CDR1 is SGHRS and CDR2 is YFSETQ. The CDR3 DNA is TGCGCCAGCAGCTTCGGTTTAGTTGGCACTGAAGCTTTCTTT. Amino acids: CASSFGLVGTEAFF.

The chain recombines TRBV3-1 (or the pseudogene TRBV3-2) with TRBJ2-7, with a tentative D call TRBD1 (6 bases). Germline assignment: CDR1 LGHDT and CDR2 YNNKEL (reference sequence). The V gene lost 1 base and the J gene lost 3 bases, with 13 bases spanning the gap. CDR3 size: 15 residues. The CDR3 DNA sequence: TGTGCCAGCAGCCAAGGTTCGACAGGACTCTACGAGCAGTACTTC. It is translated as CASSQGSTGLYEQYF.